This T cell receptor beta chain was captured in a study of Ad26.COV2.S vaccination and SARS-CoV-2 variants. Study overall: Donor was in the COV1001 Ad26.COV2.S trial arm. Participants got Ad26.COV2.S intramuscularly, once or twice 56 days apart. General study points: Total T cell responses may have been underestimated by the TCR breadth and depth analyses. Substantial response breadth was reportedly seen for spike-specific CD8+ and CD4+ T cells after vaccination.

Regarding this clone: Its antigen remains unidentified. The sample contains more than one DNA sequence encoding this CDR3.

The CDR3 is 13 amino acids. The V and J ends lost 0 bases and 4 bases respectively, with 7 bases between them. Germline CDR1 SGHRS, CDR2 YFSETQ. Profiled with immunoSEQ multiplex PCR; TCRdb holds only in-frame clones, not every one. The table lists roughly 300,000 clones, around 89% of them singletons, with approximately 5% in the top ten. Treatment defined: approximately 18 received Ad26.COV2.S at low or high dose, single or two shots; several received placebo; per-sample allocation not given. Vaccine and placebo recipients were sampled on day 63 after the first injection. This specimen was peripheral blood, taken in a trial of Ad26.COV2.S vaccine versus placebo. The clonotype comes from a person aged 18-65 years who received the Ad26.COV2.S COVID-19 vaccine or a placebo. This chain links TRBV5-1 with TRBJ1-1; perhaps TRBD1 as D (5 bases). The DNA for the CDR3 is TGCGCCAGCAGCTTGGATGGGGCCACTGAAGCTTTCTTT. Its translation: CASSLDGATEAFF. The variable domain in full, with the rest retrieved from reference TRBV5-1 and TRBJ1-1, is KAGVTQTPRYLIKTRGQQVTLSCSPISGHRSVSWYQQTPGQGLQFLFEYFSETQRNKGNFPGRFSGRQFSNSRSEMNVSTLELGDSALYLCASSLDGATEAFFGQGTRLTVV.